This T cell receptor (beta chain) was recorded in a study of T cell responses to AZD1222 COVID-19 vaccine. About the study: Pooling of second doses given at about 4 or about 12 weeks was done.

Repertoires were generated with immunoSEQ multiplex PCR, while TCRdb's copy carries only in-frame clones and drops some. Among around 150,000 clones, about four fifths were seen once, and the ten largest hold approximately 4%. Study-wide points: Among those given AZD1222, only 5 to 7 were seropositive at baseline. Clonal diversity was possibly underestimated, and the donors were mostly white British, with more females.

Germline V gene sequence: CDR1 MNHEY, CDR2 SMNVEV (reference sequence). This CDR3 comprises 15 residues. V lost 4 bases to trimming and J lost 8 bases; unmatched junction nucleotides: 11. Turning to this clone: Its antigen is unidentified.

The genes are TRBV27 and TRBJ1-2; 9 bases fit TRBD1. This receptor was identified in an adult in good health. The material was peripheral blood, obtained on day 0 of AZD1222 vaccination. CDR3 amino acids: CASSSQGAQRGGYTF. In nucleotides, the CDR3 is TGTGCCAGCAGTTCACAGGGGGCGCAAAGAGGGGGCTACACCTTC.